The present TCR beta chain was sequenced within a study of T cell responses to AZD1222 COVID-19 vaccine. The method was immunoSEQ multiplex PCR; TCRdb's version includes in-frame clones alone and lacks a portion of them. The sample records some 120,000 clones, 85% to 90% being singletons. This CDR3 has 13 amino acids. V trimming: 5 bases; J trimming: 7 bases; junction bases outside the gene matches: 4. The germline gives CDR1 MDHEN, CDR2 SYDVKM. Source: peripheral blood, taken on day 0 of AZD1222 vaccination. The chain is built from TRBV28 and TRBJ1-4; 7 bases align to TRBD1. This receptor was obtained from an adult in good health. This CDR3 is CASSGQVIEKLFF. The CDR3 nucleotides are TGTGCCAGCAGTGGACAGGTTATTGAAAAACTGTTTTTT.